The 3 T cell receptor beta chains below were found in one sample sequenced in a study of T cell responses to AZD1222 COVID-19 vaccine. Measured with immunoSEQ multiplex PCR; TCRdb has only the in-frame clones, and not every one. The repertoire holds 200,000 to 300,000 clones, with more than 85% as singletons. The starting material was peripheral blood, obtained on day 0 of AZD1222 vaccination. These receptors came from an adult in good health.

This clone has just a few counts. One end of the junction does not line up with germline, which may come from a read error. The CDR3 spells CASSEVPEGSRRF. The CDR3 DNA reads TGTGCCAGCAGTGAAGTCCCCGAGGGTTCCAGGCGCTTC. The chain couples TRBV2 to TRBJ2-7; tentative D call: TRBD2 (5 bases). In germline, CDR1 is SNHLY, CDR2 FYNNEI. This CDR3 has 13 amino acids. The entire variable domain, with the rest obtained from reference TRBV2 and TRBJ2-7, is as follows: EPEVTQTPSHQVTQMGQEVILRCVPISNHLYFYWYRQILGQKVEFLVSFYNNEISEKSEIFDDQFSVERPDGSNFTLKIRSTKLEDSAMYFCASSEVPEGSRRFGPGTRLTVT.

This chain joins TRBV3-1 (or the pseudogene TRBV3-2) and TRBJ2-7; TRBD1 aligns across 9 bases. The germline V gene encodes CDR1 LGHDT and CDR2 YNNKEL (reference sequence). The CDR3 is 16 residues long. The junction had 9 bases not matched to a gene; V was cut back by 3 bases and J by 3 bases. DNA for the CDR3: TGTGCCAGCAGCCAGGTTTTCGGACAGGGGAACTACGAGCAGTACTTC. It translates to CASSQVFGQGNYEQYF.

CDR3 nucleotide sequence: TGTGCCAGCAGCTGGGGGACTAGCGGGAGTACTGAGCAGTTCTTC. It encodes CASSWGTSGSTEQFF. The chain links TRBV13 to TRBJ2-1; 14 bases are shared with TRBD2. After removal of 4 bases from V and 9 bases from J, the junction contained 5 bases not matched to a gene. Germline CDR1 reads PRHDT; CDR2 reads FYEKMQ (reference sequence). CDR3 length: 15 amino acids. Using reference TRBV13 and TRBJ2-1 for the parts outside the CDR3, the full variable domain is AAGVIQSPRHLIKEKRETATLKCYPIPRHDTVYWYQQGPGQDPQFLISFYEKMQSDKGSIPDRFSAQQFSDYHSELNMSSLELGDSALYFCASSWGTSGSTEQFFGPGTRLTVL.